The 26 T cell receptor beta chains presented below share a single source sample, sequenced in a study of preoperative IRX-2 immunotherapy in early breast cancer. Only in-frame clones appear in the TCRdb table, and some are missing; sequencing was by immunoSEQ multiplex PCR. Of approximately 44,000 clones detected, 85% to 95% appear once; the ten largest clones hold about 1.6%. Treatment denoted: preoperative locoregional IRX-2 cytokine immunotherapy. Sequenced material: tumor tissue, taken after IRX-2 immunotherapy. These receptors were taken from a human donor with breast cancer.

This clone was seen only a few times. This chain joins TRBV9 and TRBJ2-4; weak D call: TRBD2 (6 bases). The CDR3 is 14 residues long. The germline V gene encodes CDR1 SGDLS and CDR2 YYNGEE. V was trimmed by 0 bases and J by 7 bases, leaving 11 bases between them. CDR3 protein: CASSVGTSWNIQYF. As DNA, the CDR3 is TGTGCCAGCAGCGTAGGCACTAGCTGGAACATTCAGTACTTC. Full variable domain (missing parts from reference TRBV9 and TRBJ2-4): DSGVTQTPKHLITATGQRVTLRCSPRSGDLSVYWYQQSLDQGLQFLIQYYNGEERAKGNILERFSAQQFPDLHSELNLSSLELGDSALYFCASSVGTSWNIQYFGAGTRLSVL.

This chain links TRBV18 with TRBJ1-5; D uncertain. V lost 0 bases, J lost 4 bases, and 10 bases lay in between. Germline V gene lookup returns CDR1 KGHSH and CDR2 LQKENI. This CDR3 spans 15 amino acids. CDR3 bases: TGTGCCAGCTCACCACCGGCAGGAGGTAATCAGCCCCAGCATTTT. Encoded protein: CASSPPAGGNQPQHF.

The chain couples TRBV4-3 to TRBJ2-1; 7 nucleotides align to TRBD1. The CDR3 contains 16 residues. The junction had 8 bases not matched to a gene; V was cut back by 0 bases and J by 6 bases. Germline loops: CDR1 LGHNA, CDR2 YSLEER. CDR3 protein: CASSQEGGPPLNEQFF. The CDR3 DNA reads as TGCGCCAGCAGCCAAGAAGGGGGCCCCCCCCTCAATGAGCAGTTCTTC.

The gene calls are TRBV5-6 and TRBJ1-2; D perhaps matches TRBD1 (6 bases). Germline V gives CDR1 SGHDT, CDR2 YYEEEE. This CDR3 has 14 residues. V lost 5 bases, J lost 6 bases, and 17 bases lay in between. CDR3 residues: CASRSSGDGNGYTF. The CDR3, as DNA: TGTGCCAGCAGATCCTCAGGGGATGGAAATGGCTACACCTTC.

The gene calls are TRBV19 and TRBJ1-3; D remains unclear. The CDR3 length is 13 residues. V lost 5 bases to trimming and J lost 3 bases, with 8 bases between them. CDR1 LNHDA and CDR2 SQIVND come from the germline V gene (reference sequence). CDR3 sequence (DNA): TGTGCCAGTAGTGGAAGGGTTGGAAACACCATATATTTT. The encoded protein is CASSGRVGNTIYF.

The rearrangement joins TRBV4-1 to TRBJ1-5; D uncertain. The CDR3 is 15 amino acids. The V gene's germline CDR1 is MGHRA and CDR2 YSYEKL. Trimming shortened V by 1 base and J by 4 bases, and 11 bases separated the two germline ends. The CDR3 sequence: CASSQGGVLNQPQHF. The DNA of the CDR3 is TGCGCCAGCAGCCAAGGCGGGGTATTGAATCAGCCCCAGCATTTT.

This clone has a handful of counts. This chain uses TRBV5-3 with TRBJ2-7; D not certain. TRBV5-3 belongs to the ORF category, with a function that is uncertain. The CDR3 is 14 amino acids. V was shortened by 4 bases and J by 0 bases, with 11 bases between the two germline ends. The CDR3 nucleotides are TGTGCCAGAAGCCCGCACGTTAGCTCCTACGAGCAGTACTTC. This encodes CARSPHVSSYEQYF.

This clone was found once. The rearrangement joins TRBV5-4 to TRBJ2-5, with 13 positions matching TRBD2. Per germline, CDR1 SGHNT and CDR2 YYREEE (reference sequence). This CDR3 comprises 16 residues. The V and J ends lost 4 bases and 2 bases, in that order; junction bases with no gene match: 5. The CDR3 sequence: CASSARLAGGQETQYF. CDR3 sequence (DNA): TGTGCCAGCAGCGCCCGACTAGCGGGGGGACAAGAGACCCAGTACTTC.

J is TRBJ1-1 and V is TRBV4-2, with D maybe TRBD1 (5 bases). The CDR3 sequence is 15 residues long. CDR1 LGHNA and CDR2 YNFKEQ come from the germline V gene. The V gene lost 4 bases and the J gene lost 1 base, with 13 bases spanning the gap. The DNA of the CDR3 is TGTGCCAGCAGCCCCGAGACAGTCGGGAACACTGAAGCTTTCTTT. This codes for CASSPETVGNTEAFF.

This chain joins TRBV29-1 and TRBJ2-1; perhaps D is TRBD1 or TRBD2 (5 bases each). Germline lookup yields CDR1 SQVTM and CDR2 ANQGSEA. The CDR3 covers 14 residues. V was pared by 7 bases and J by 7 bases, with 20 bases between. The CDR3: CSAPPGAGWNEQFF. As DNA, the CDR3 is TGCAGCGCCCCGCCCGGGGCAGGGTGGAATGAGCAGTTCTTC.

The chain has TRBV28 and TRBJ1-6; D is ambiguous. Trimming cost V 5 bases and J 7 bases, with 18 bases left between them. CDR3 length equals 16 residues. In germline, CDR1 is MDHEN, CDR2 SYDVKM. The CDR3 region is CASSKAGSRPNSPLHF. The CDR3 nucleotides are TGTGCCAGCAGTAAAGCCGGATCCCGCCCCAATTCACCCCTCCACTTT.

This sequence joins TRBV9 and TRBJ2-6, with D possibly matching TRBD2 (5 bases). The CDR3 loop spans 18 amino acids. CDR1 and CDR2 from the germline V gene are SGDLS and YYNGEE. V lost 0 bases to trimming and J lost 2 bases, with 15 bases between them. CDR3 residues: CASSVDWGRGTGANVLTF. CDR3 nucleotide sequence: TGTGCCAGCAGCGTAGATTGGGGAAGAGGGACTGGGGCCAACGTCCTGACTTTC.

The chain employs TRBV9 and TRBJ2-3; TRBD2 agrees at 7 bases. The CDR3 has 14 residues. Germline CDR1 is SGDLS and CDR2 is YYNGEE. The V gene end was trimmed by 5 bases and the J gene end by 5 bases; junction bases not matched to a gene: 8. The CDR3 sequence: CASSRTSQVDTQYF. The CDR3 DNA sequence: TGTGCCAGCAGTAGGACTAGTCAGGTAGATACGCAGTATTTT.

The chain uses TRBV29-1 and TRBJ1-1; 7 positions match TRBD1. V shed 5 bases and J 1 base; nucleotides not matched to a gene: 7. CDR3 length: 14 amino acids. The germline V gene encodes CDR1 SQVTM and CDR2 ANQGSEA. CDR3 DNA: TGCAGCGTTCAACCGGGACAGACGAACACTGAAGCTTTCTTT. Translating it yields CSVQPGQTNTEAFF.

This rearrangement joins TRBV29-1 to TRBJ2-7; TRBD2 is a possible D gene (6 bases). Germline assignment: CDR1 SQVTM and CDR2 ANQGSEA. The V and J ends lost 0 bases and 0 bases respectively, with 9 bases between them. This CDR3 region has 14 residues. CDR3 in DNA: TGCAGCGTTGAAGAGACTAGGAGCTCCTACGAGCAGTACTTC. Amino acid sequence: CSVEETRSSYEQYF.

The chain uses TRBV5-1 and TRBJ1-4; D unclear. Trimming cost V 3 bases and J 6 bases, with 15 bases left between them. The CDR3 has 15 residues. Germline V gene sequence: CDR1 SGHRS, CDR2 YFSETQ. This CDR3 is CASSSDWKRDEKLFF. CDR3 in DNA: TGCGCCAGCAGCTCAGACTGGAAAAGGGATGAAAAACTGTTTTTT.

The V call is TRBV5-1, the J call TRBJ1-3; possible D gene TRBD1, 6 bases. The CDR3 consists of 14 residues. Germline CDR1 is SGHRS and CDR2 is YFSETQ. V lost 0 bases to trimming and J lost 10 bases, with 14 bases between them. CDR3 in amino acids: CASSLDARGSTIYF. Here the CDR3 DNA reads TGCGCCAGCAGCTTGGACGCCAGGGGATCGACCATATATTTT.

CDR3 sequence reads: CATSPQSTGLGTEAFF. In nucleotides, the CDR3 is TGTGCCACCAGCCCACAATCGACAGGGTTGGGCACTGAAGCTTTCTTT. This sequence joins TRBV15 and TRBJ1-1; 7 bases map to TRBD1. The germline V gene has CDR1 LNHNV and CDR2 YYDKDF (reference sequence). V was pared by 5 bases and J by 4 bases, with 13 bases of the junction left unmatched. The CDR3 length is 16 residues.

The V gene is TRBV7-2, the J gene TRBJ2-3; 8 nucleotides agree with TRBD2. Germline CDR1 and CDR2: SGHTA and FQGNSA. V trimming: 2 bases; J trimming: 2 bases; junction bases outside the gene matches: 15. This CDR3 has 19 residues. The CDR3 nucleotides are TGTGCCAGCAGCTTAAGGGGGTTACGGGCTAGCGGGCTCACAGATACGCAGTATTTT. Protein product: CASSLRGLRASGLTDTQYF.

This clone is a singleton in its sample. V is TRBV7-8 and J is TRBJ2-7; D possibly corresponds to TRBD1 (5 bases). V was shortened by 1 base and J by 0 bases, with 7 bases between the two germline ends. CDR3 size: 14 residues. The germline V gene has CDR1 SGHVS and CDR2 FQNEAQ. DNA for the CDR3: TGTGCCAGCAGCTTAGTGACAGTCTCCTACGAGCAGTACTTC. Translated: CASSLVTVSYEQYF. The full variable domain, in which reference TRBV7-8 and TRBJ2-7 provide the parts outside the CDR3, is GAGVSQSPRYKVAKRGQDVALRCDPISGHVSLFWYQQALGQGPEFLTYFQNEAQLDKSGLPSDRFFAERPEGSVSTLKIQRTQQEDSAVYLCASSLVTVSYEQYFGPGTRLTVT.

V gene TRBV6-5 combines with J gene TRBJ1-2; TRBD1 is a possible D gene (5 bases). Trimming took off 4 bases at V and 0 bases at J, with 12 bases between the two ends. The CDR3 is 15 residues long. Germline V lookup: CDR1 MNHEY, CDR2 SVGAGI. The CDR3 loop reads CASSFRDWPNYGYTF. The CDR3 nucleotides read TGTGCCAGCAGTTTCCGGGACTGGCCTAACTATGGCTACACCTTC.

The chain links TRBV4-3 to TRBJ1-1; D uncertain. V dropped 4 bases and J dropped 4 bases, with 10 bases sitting between them. The CDR3 spans 13 residues. Looked up from germline, CDR1 is LGHNA and CDR2 is YSLEER. The CDR3 here is CASSRRTVTEAFF. CDR3 sequence (DNA): TGCGCCAGCAGCCGACGGACGGTCACTGAAGCTTTCTTT.

This rearrangement joins TRBV7-8 to TRBJ2-2; D gene uncertain. The CDR3 runs 13 residues. The V gene's germline CDR1 is SGHVS and CDR2 FQNEAQ. Trimming removed 1 base at V and 4 bases at J, with 4 bases between. CDR3 in DNA: TGTGCCAGCAGCTTAGGACCCACCGGGGAGCTGTTTTTT. Amino acids: CASSLGPTGELFF.

In regard to this clone: This sample includes further DNA sequences coding for the same CDR3. J is TRBJ2-3 and V is TRBV5-1, with D tentatively TRBD1 (6 bases). The CDR3 runs to 14 residues. Trimming stripped 0 bases from V and 1 base from J, with 6 bases between. Germline V gene data show CDR1 as SGHRS and CDR2 as YFSETQ. CDR3 DNA: TGCGCCAGCAGCTTGGAGGGGGGCACAGATACGCAGTATTTT. Translating gives CASSLEGGTDTQYF.

This rearrangement joins TRBV2 to TRBJ1-1; D unclear. Germline assignment: CDR1 SNHLY and CDR2 FYNNEI. Trimming left V 2 bases short and J 3 bases short, with 1 base between. The length of the CDR3 is 11 residues. CDR3 protein: CASSEYTEAFF. The DNA of the CDR3 is TGTGCCAGCAGTGAATACACTGAAGCTTTCTTT.

The CDR3 loop reads CASSLRQLAGVGEQFF. The DNA for the CDR3 is TGTGCCAGCAGCTTAAGGCAACTAGCGGGAGTGGGTGAGCAGTTCTTC. The chain links TRBV7-7 to TRBJ2-1; TRBD2 aligns across 11 bases. The CDR3 spans 16 residues. The trim removed 2 bases at V and 9 bases at J, leaving 9 bases unmatched. Germline CDR1 is SSHAT and CDR2 is FNYEAQ (reference sequence).